The text below deals with one T cell receptor beta chain. The data originate from a study of control samples from healthy donors and cancer patients. Clones were read by immunoSEQ multiplex PCR, and TCRdb kept only the in-frame ones, dropping some. The top ten hold around 1.5% of the sample, which has some 150,000 clones, roughly 89% seen once. CDR1 is SGHTS and CDR2 is YDEGEE in the germline V gene. The V and J ends lost 4 bases and 4 bases, in that order; junction bases with no gene match: 6. The CDR3 sequence is 14 residues long. The V and J genes are TRBV5-8 and TRBJ2-5; the match to TRBD1 covers 8 bases. This receptor was taken from a woman aged 25 to 39 in good health. Input material: blood. The CDR3 here is CASSPGQVGETQYF. In DNA form, the CDR3 reads TGTGCCAGCAGCCCGGGACAGGTGGGAGAGACCCAGTACTTC.